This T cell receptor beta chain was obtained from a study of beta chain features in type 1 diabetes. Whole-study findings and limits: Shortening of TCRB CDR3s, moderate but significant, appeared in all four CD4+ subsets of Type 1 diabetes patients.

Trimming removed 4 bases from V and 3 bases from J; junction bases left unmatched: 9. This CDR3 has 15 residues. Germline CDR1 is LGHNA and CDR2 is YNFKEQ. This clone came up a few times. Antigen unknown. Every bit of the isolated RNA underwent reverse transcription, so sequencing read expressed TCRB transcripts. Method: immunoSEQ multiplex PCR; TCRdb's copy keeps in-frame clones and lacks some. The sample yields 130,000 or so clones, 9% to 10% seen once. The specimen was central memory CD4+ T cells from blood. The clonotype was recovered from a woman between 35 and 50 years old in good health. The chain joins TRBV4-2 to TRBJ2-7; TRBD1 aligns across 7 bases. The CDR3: CASSPGTAAGYEQYF. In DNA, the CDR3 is TGTGCCAGCAGCCCGGGGACAGCAGCCGGCTACGAGCAGTACTTC.